The text below deals with one T cell receptor (beta chain). V shed 3 bases and J 0 bases; nucleotides not matched to a gene: 0. Germline V gene data show CDR1 as KGHSH and CDR2 as LQKENI. The CDR3 has 15 amino acids. This sample was included in a study of blood T cell repertoires in COVID-19. The table came from immunoSEQ multiplex PCR; TCRdb's copy has only in-frame clones and leaves some out. The sample has hundreds of thousands of clones; around 84% are singletons. Sequencing was done on a sample of PBMCs or T cells enriched from blood (not recorded which). The sequence was collected from a woman between 45 and 60 years old who had recovered from COVID-19. The chain joins TRBV18 to TRBJ1-4; 8 nucleotides line up with TRBD1. The CDR3 reads CASSPGQATNEKLFF. The CDR3 nucleotides are TGTGCCAGCTCACCGGGACAGGCAACTAATGAAAAACTGTTTTTT.